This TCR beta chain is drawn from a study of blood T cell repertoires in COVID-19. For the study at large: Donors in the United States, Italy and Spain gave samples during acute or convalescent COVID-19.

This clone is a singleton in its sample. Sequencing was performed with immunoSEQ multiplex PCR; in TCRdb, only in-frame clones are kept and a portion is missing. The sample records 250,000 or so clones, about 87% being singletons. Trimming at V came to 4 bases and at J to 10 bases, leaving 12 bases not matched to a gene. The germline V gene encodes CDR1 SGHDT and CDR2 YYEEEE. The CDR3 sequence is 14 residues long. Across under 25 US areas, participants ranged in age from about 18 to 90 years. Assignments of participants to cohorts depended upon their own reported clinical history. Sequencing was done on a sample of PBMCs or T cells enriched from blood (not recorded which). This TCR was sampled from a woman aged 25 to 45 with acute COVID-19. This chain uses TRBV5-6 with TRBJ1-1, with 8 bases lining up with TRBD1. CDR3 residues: CASSLDREGRGAFF. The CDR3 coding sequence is TGTGCCAGCAGCCTGGACAGGGAGGGGCGTGGAGCTTTCTTT.